The 18 T cell receptor beta chains given below trace back to one sample, sequenced in a study of post-analysis software for immune sequencing data. General study results and limits: Roughly five TRBV segments were significantly more frequent in patients than in controls. TRBV5-6, TRBV5-1 and TRBV20-1 were among these segments.

Which antigens these TCRs recognize remains unknown. Libraries were made from TCR beta cDNA, and they carried unique molecular identifiers. Each CDR3 protein is one row after TCRdb ran MiXCR on the PCR reads. Counted here are approximately 160,000 distinct CDR3 sequences, about 32% occurring once; the ten biggest clones make up approximately 1.5%. What was sequenced was blood. These TCRs come from a girl aged 5-17 years with multiple sclerosis.

This clonotype was seen more than once but under ten times. This chain joins TRBV27 and TRBJ1-4; TRBD1 matches at 7 bases. Germline V gives CDR1 MNHEY, CDR2 SMNVEV (reference sequence). CDR3 length: 15 amino acids. Germline trimming cut 6 bases from V and 6 bases from J; bases unmatched to any gene: 10. CDR3 in amino acids: CASRRAGQRYEKLFF. The DNA of the CDR3 is TGTGCCAGCAGAAGAGCGGGACAGCGTTATGAAAAACTGTTTTTT. The full variable domain, rest sourced from reference TRBV27 and TRBJ1-4, is EAQVTQNPRYLITVTGKKLTVTCSQNMNHEYMSWYRQDPGLGLRQIYYSMNVEVTDKGDVPEGYKVSRKEKRNFPLILESPSPNQTSLYFCASRRAGQRYEKLFFGSGTQLSVL.

This clonotype was seen more than once but under ten times. This chain connects TRBV6-1 to TRBJ1-2; D gene ambiguous. The CDR3 is 13 amino acids. The V gene lost 2 bases and the J gene lost 0 bases, with 4 bases spanning the gap. Germline V gene lookup returns CDR1 MNHNS and CDR2 SASEGT. CDR3: CASSEQPNYGYTF. CDR3 nucleotide sequence: TGTGCCAGCAGTGAACAGCCTAACTATGGCTACACCTTC.

The chain has TRBV5-4 and TRBJ2-7; D is undetermined. Per the germline V gene, CDR1 is SGHNT and CDR2 is YYREEE (reference sequence). With 0 bases removed from V and 3 bases from J, the gap between germline ends came to 4 bases. The CDR3 is 12 amino acids. Here the CDR3 DNA reads TGTGCCAGCAGCTTGGACAACTACGAGCAGTACTTC. Protein product: CASSLDNYEQYF.

The V gene is TRBV14, the J gene TRBJ2-1; D ambiguous. Germline loops: CDR1 SGHDN, CDR2 FVKESK. The CDR3 is 13 residues long. V dropped 2 bases and J dropped 12 bases, with 14 bases sitting between them. The chain's CDR3 is CASSQPALRWQFF. The DNA for the CDR3 is TGTGCCAGCAGCCAACCCGCCCTCCGGTGGCAGTTCTTC. Full variable domain (remainder filled in from reference TRBV14 and TRBJ2-1): EAGVTQFPSHSVIEKGQTVTLRCDPISGHDNLYWYRRVMGKEIKFLLHFVKESKQDESGMPNNRFLAERTGGTYSTLKVQPAELEDSGVYFCASSQPALRWQFFGPGTRLTVL.

The rearrangement joins TRBV6-2 or TRBV6-3 to TRBJ2-1; D remains unclear. V was clipped by 1 base and J by 7 bases, with 5 bases between them. CDR3 length equals 12 residues. Germline V lookup: CDR1 MNHEY, CDR2 SVGEGT. The CDR3 DNA is TGTGCCAGCAGTTACTTGGGAAATGAGCAGTTCTTC. It yields the protein CASSYLGNEQFF.

This clonotype was detected a few times. V gene TRBV12-3 or TRBV12-4 combines with J gene TRBJ1-1; possible D gene TRBD1, 5 bases. The CDR3 is 16 amino acids. Between the trimmed V and J ends, which lost 4 bases and 1 base, there was a span of 16 bases. CDR3 protein: CASSSAYGHENTEAFF. The CDR3 DNA reads as TGTGCCAGCAGTTCTGCCTACGGACACGAGAACACTGAAGCTTTCTTT.

In the case of this clonotype: One end of the junction fails to match germline, which may point to a read error. V and J are TRBV12-3 or TRBV12-4 and TRBJ2-5; possible D gene TRBD2, 6 bases. The CDR3 contains 16 residues. The CDR3 DNA is TGTGCCAGCAGTATAGGACCGGGACTGTCGCGAGAGACCCGGTACTTC. This translates into CASSIGPGLSRETRYF.

The chain combines TRBV19 with TRBJ1-5, with 9 bases fitting TRBD1. There are 16 residues in the CDR3. After removal of 6 bases from V and 4 bases from J, the junction contained 10 bases not matched to a gene. Looked up from germline, CDR1 is LNHDA and CDR2 is SQIVND (reference sequence). The CDR3 loop reads CASSGQGTDRNQPQHF. CDR3 in DNA: TGTGCCAGTAGCGGACAGGGGACTGATCGGAATCAGCCCCAGCATTTT.

The rearrangement joins TRBV7-9 to TRBJ1-2; D is ambiguous. Germline V gene lookup returns CDR1 SEHNR and CDR2 FQNEAQ (reference sequence). V lost 10 bases, J lost 1 base, and 13 bases lay in between. The length of the CDR3 is 13 residues. The CDR3 DNA follows: TGTGCCACCAATACGGGAGATAACTATGGCTACACCTTC. Protein: CATNTGDNYGYTF.

The V call is TRBV5-1, the J call TRBJ2-5; 12 nucleotides agree with TRBD2. The trim removed 4 bases at V and 11 bases at J, leaving 18 bases unmatched. CDR1 and CDR2 (germline): SGHRS, YFSETQ. The CDR3 is made up of 17 amino acids. The CDR3 sequence is CASSPLAGGPLDNEQYF. Written as DNA, the CDR3 is TGCGCCAGCAGCCCACTAGCGGGAGGCCCCTTGGACAATGAGCAGTACTTC.

This clonotype was detected ten times or more. V gene TRBV29-1 combines with J gene TRBJ2-7; either TRBD1 or TRBD2 may supply D (5 bases each). The CDR3 runs to 15 residues. The V gene's germline CDR1 is SQVTM and CDR2 ANQGSEA. Trimming left V 5 bases short and J 7 bases short, with 24 bases between. CDR3 coding DNA: TGCAGCGTTCGCATAGGTTTACAGGACTTTGGAGAGCAGTACTTC. The encoded protein is CSVRIGLQDFGEQYF.

This clonotype was found many times. The CDR3 coding sequence is TGTGCTAGTGGTTTGCGTTTGGGGGGACACTACTCCTACAATGAGCAGTTCTTC. Its translation: CASGLRLGGHYSYNEQFF. This chain links TRBV12-5 with TRBJ2-1, with D possibly being TRBD1 or TRBD2 (6 bases each). This CDR3 has 18 residues. Trimming left V 2 bases short and J 0 bases short, with 17 bases between. Germline V lookup: CDR1 LGHNT, CDR2 FRNRAP.

The rearrangement links TRBV20-1 to TRBJ2-3; maybe TRBD2 (6 bases). The CDR3 sequence is 17 residues long. CDR1 is DFQATT, CDR2 SNEGSKA, per germline (reference sequence). V lost 0 bases and J lost 2, with 18 bases in between. CDR3 DNA sequence: TGCAGTGCTAGAGATCTTTTCTGGGAGGTTGACACAGATACGCAGTATTTT. This translates into CSARDLFWEVDTDTQYF.

This clonotype has a single count. A much larger clone lies a single base off, so this may be a read error. V usage is TRBV7-9 and J usage is TRBJ2-7; no reliable D call. The germline CDR1 and CDR2 sequences are SEHNR and FQNEAQ (reference sequence). V was clipped by 5 bases and J by 7 bases, with 12 bases between them. The CDR3 has 12 amino acids. The CDR3 nucleotides read TGTGCCAGCAGCCCCTTCCCTGTTGAGCAGTACTTC. This encodes CASSPFPVEQYF. Full variable domain (rest looked up from reference TRBV7-9 and TRBJ2-7): DTGVSQNPRHKITKRGQNVTFRCDPISEHNRLYWYRQTLGQGPEFLTYFQNEAQLEKSRLLSDRFSAERPKGSFSTLEIQRTEQGDSAMYLCASSPFPVEQYFGPGTRLTVT.

This chain uses TRBV20-1 with TRBJ1-1; D is unclear. Germline V gene data show CDR1 as DFQATT and CDR2 as SNEGSKA (reference sequence). Trimming pared 0 bases from V and 1 base from J, leaving 12 bases between. This CDR3 spans 15 amino acids. The CDR3 here is CSARDLSGSNTEAFF. The CDR3 DNA reads TGCAGTGCTAGAGATCTGAGTGGGTCGAACACTGAAGCTTTCTTT.

Note on this clonotype: This may arise from a read error, as a much more abundant clone is one base away. The chain combines TRBV6-5 with TRBJ2-5; a possible D gene is TRBD1 (6 bases). The J call may be incorrect, as the DNA end agrees better with TRBJ2-7. The CDR3 spans 14 residues. Germline CDR1 is MNHEY and CDR2 is SVGAGI. As DNA, the CDR3 is TGTGCCAGCAGTGAACAGACAGGAGTCGGCGAGCAGTACTTC. Translation: CASSEQTGVGEQYF.

The rearrangement uses TRBV7-2 and TRBJ2-5, with D perhaps TRBD1 (6 bases). The CDR3 covers 15 residues. The germline CDR1 and CDR2 sequences are SGHTA and FQGNSA. V lost 3 bases and J lost 0, with 11 bases in between. CDR3 DNA sequence: TGTGCCAGCAGCTTTTACCGGGACAACCAAGAGACCCAGTACTTC. As protein: CASSFYRDNQETQYF.

V gene TRBV12-3 or TRBV12-4 combines with J gene TRBJ1-5, with D unclear. CDR3 length: 17 residues. V was clipped by 3 bases and J by 0 bases, with 15 bases between them. CDR3 sequence: CASSFFVPGYSNQPQHF. For the CDR3, the DNA is TGTGCCAGCAGTTTCTTTGTGCCAGGCTATAGCAATCAGCCCCAGCATTTT.